The 21 T cell receptor beta chains presented below share a single source sample, sequenced in a study of blood T cell repertoires in COVID-19. TCRdb's copy holds only in-frame clones and misses some; the assay was immunoSEQ multiplex PCR. The table has roughly 200,000 clones, approximately 88% seen once; the top ten hold more than 25%. The sequenced sample consisted of peripheral blood. The receptors were sampled from a man aged 40-49 years with acute or convalescent COVID-19.

CDR3 loop: CASSLNGRRGNTIYF. The CDR3 nucleotides are TGTGCCAGCAGCTTAAATGGCAGGAGGGGAAACACCATATATTTT. This rearrangement joins TRBV11-2 to TRBJ1-3; D is undetermined. Germline V gene lookup returns CDR1 SGHAT and CDR2 FQNNGV. Trimming stripped 2 bases from V and 4 bases from J, with 12 bases between. This CDR3 has 15 amino acids.

The V call is TRBV6-5, the J call TRBJ1-1; no reliable D call. CDR1 MNHEY and CDR2 SVGAGI come from the germline V gene. The CDR3 has 15 residues. V was cut by 7 bases and J by 0 bases, with 15 bases left in between. The CDR3 DNA reads as TGTGCCAGCACCCTGGACTGGCCTATGAACACTGAAGCTTTCTTT. Amino acids: CASTLDWPMNTEAFF.

The chain links TRBV29-1 to TRBJ1-1; no clear D gene. Germline lookup yields CDR1 SQVTM and CDR2 ANQGSEA. CDR3 length equals 12 residues. The ends were cut back, 4 bases at V and 1 base at J, with 7 bases in the middle. The CDR3 reads CSVVRSNTEAFF. CDR3 coding DNA: TGCAGCGTTGTCAGGTCGAACACTGAAGCTTTCTTT.

This chain connects TRBV2 to TRBJ2-5; 10 nucleotides align to TRBD2. The CDR3 runs 14 residues. Losses at the gene ends were 6 bases for V and 5 bases for J; bases not matched to a gene: 6. The germline gives CDR1 SNHLY, CDR2 FYNNEI. The CDR3 bases are TGTGCCAGCAGCCCCCTAGCGGGAGTGGAGACCCAGTACTTC. This codes for CASSPLAGVETQYF.

The rearrangement links TRBV5-5 to TRBJ1-6; possibly TRBD1 for D (5 bases). This CDR3 has 16 residues. V dropped 4 bases and J dropped 8 bases, with 19 bases sitting between them. Germline-derived CDR1 and CDR2 are SGHKS and YYEKEE (reference sequence). The CDR3, as DNA: TGTGCCAGCAGCCCGTGGGGGGGTTCTCTACATTCACCCCTCCACTTT. It specifies CASSPWGGSLHSPLHF.

Only one count was recorded for this clone. CDR3 sequence reads: CASSLRTQGDTEAFF. In nucleotides, the CDR3 is TGTGCCAGCAGTTTACGGACACAGGGTGACACTGAAGCTTTCTTT. The chain is built from TRBV27 and TRBJ1-1, with TRBD1 as a possible D gene (6 bases). The CDR3 loop spans 15 amino acids. V lost 2 bases and J lost 3, with 13 bases in between. Germline V gene sequence: CDR1 MNHEY, CDR2 SMNVEV (reference sequence).

The CDR3 loop reads CASFGDILNEKLFF. CDR3 DNA sequence: TGTGCCAGCTTCGGGGACATCCTAAATGAAAAACTGTTTTTT. The chain couples TRBV27 to TRBJ1-4; the D gene is possibly TRBD1 (6 bases). Germline V gene lookup returns CDR1 MNHEY and CDR2 SMNVEV (reference sequence). The CDR3 spans 14 residues. Trimming removed 8 bases at V and 5 bases at J, with 15 bases between.

V and J are TRBV3-1 (or the pseudogene TRBV3-2) and TRBJ2-6, with a possible D match to TRBD1 (6 bases). V lost 3 bases to trimming and J lost 3 bases, with 9 bases between them. CDR1 is LGHDT, CDR2 YNNKEL, per germline (reference sequence). CDR3 length equals 15 residues. Written as DNA, the CDR3 is TGTGCCAGCAGCCAGGGGGCTGGTGGGGCCAACGTCCTGACTTTC. This translates into CASSQGAGGANVLTF.

The chain combines TRBV6-5 with TRBJ1-2; D is perhaps TRBD1 (5 bases). The V gene's germline CDR1 is MNHEY and CDR2 SVGAGI. The CDR3 length is 13 residues. V dropped 4 bases and J dropped 8 bases, with 14 bases sitting between them. As DNA, the CDR3 is TGTGCCAGCAGTTGGACTAGGGGTGAAGGCTACACCTTC. Protein product: CASSWTRGEGYTF.

This clone was observed a single time. V is TRBV10-3 and J is TRBJ1-5; TRBD1 matches at 8 bases. This CDR3 is built from 15 residues. V gave up 2 bases and J gave up 4 bases; unmatched junction bases: 4. From germline, CDR1 is ENHRY and CDR2 SYGVKD. The CDR3 DNA follows: TGTGCCATCAGTGAGACAGGGGGGGGAAATCAGCCCCAGCATTTT. Translation: CAISETGGGNQPQHF.

The J gene is TRBJ1-1, the V gene TRBV6-6; 9 nucleotides line up with TRBD1. CDR3 length: 17 residues. Germline lookup yields CDR1 MNHNY and CDR2 SVGAGI (reference sequence). V lost 5 bases to trimming and J lost 4 bases; unmatched junction nucleotides: 14. This chain's CDR3 is CASSHLPGTGWSTEAFF. The CDR3 DNA reads TGTGCCAGCAGTCATTTACCCGGGACAGGGTGGAGCACTGAAGCTTTCTTT.

The chain combines TRBV18 with TRBJ2-5, with 8 bases matching TRBD1. The CDR3 totals 15 residues. Germline values: CDR1 KGHSH, CDR2 LQKENI. V lost 6 bases, J lost 4 bases, and 10 bases stayed unmatched. As DNA, the CDR3 is TGTGCCAGCTCGCCGGGACAGGAGGGGGGAGAGACCCAGTACTTC. It is translated as CASSPGQEGGETQYF. Using reference TRBV18 and TRBJ2-5 for the parts outside the CDR3, the full variable domain is NAGVMQNPRHLVRRRGQEARLRCSPMKGHSHVYWYRQLPEEGLKFMVYLQKENIIDESGMPKERFSAEFPKEGPSILRIQQVVRGDSAAYFCASSPGQEGGETQYFGPGTRLLVL.

CDR3 coding DNA: TGTGCCAGCAGTGACTCGAATAACCCGGGAGATGAGCAGTTCTTC. This codes for CASSDSNNPGDEQFF. The chain employs TRBV6-4 and TRBJ2-1, with D perhaps matching TRBD2 (6 bases). The CDR3 is 15 amino acids. Germline V gene lookup returns CDR1 MRHNA and CDR2 SNTAGT. The V gene lost 0 bases and the J gene lost 8 bases, with 14 bases spanning the gap.

J is TRBJ2-1 and V is TRBV6-2 or TRBV6-3; TRBD2 matches 8 bases. CDR1 is MNHEY and CDR2 is SVGEGT in the germline V gene. CDR3 size: 15 residues. V was clipped by 1 base and J by 3 bases; unmatched bases: 2. CDR3 DNA sequence: TGTGCCAGCAGTTACTTGGGACTAGTCTACAATGAGCAGTTCTTC. This encodes CASSYLGLVYNEQFF.

A few counts support this clone. The genes are TRBV30 and TRBJ1-5, with D possibly TRBD1 on 5 matching bases. The CDR3 totals 14 residues. Looked up from germline, CDR1 is GTSNPN and CDR2 is SVGIG (reference sequence). Trimming took 2 bases from V and 1 from J, leaving 9 bases between them. The CDR3 region has the DNA TGTGCCTGGAGTCGGGGGGGAAGCAATCAGCCCCAGCATTTT. This gives the protein CAWSRGGSNQPQHF.

The CDR3 DNA reads as TGTGCCAGCTCACCCGGTGGGGGCCTGGGGGATACGCAGTATTTT. Its protein is CASSPGGGLGDTQYF. V usage is TRBV18 and J usage is TRBJ2-3; D is possibly TRBD1 (6 bases). Trimming stripped 3 bases from V and 6 bases from J, with 16 bases between. CDR3 length: 15 residues. The V gene's germline CDR1 is KGHSH and CDR2 LQKENI.

This chain connects TRBV6-2 or TRBV6-3 to TRBJ1-1; perhaps TRBD1 as D (6 bases). From germline, CDR1 is MNHEY and CDR2 SVGEGT. Trimming pared 1 base from V and 0 bases from J, leaving 24 bases between. The CDR3 totals 20 residues. The DNA for the CDR3 is TGTGCCAGCAGTTACTTCAGGGGAGGGTACTCCGGGTCTATGAACACTGAAGCTTTCTTT. It specifies CASSYFRGGYSGSMNTEAFF.

The chain joins TRBV19 to TRBJ1-2; D remains unclear. The germline CDR1 and CDR2 sequences are LNHDA and SQIVND (reference sequence). V was cut by 1 base and J by 4 bases, with 16 bases left in between. The CDR3 loop spans 16 amino acids. The CDR3 coding sequence is TGTGCCAGTAGTATAGGGGTCGGGGATAGGCTCTATGGCTACACCTTC. Its translation is CASSIGVGDRLYGYTF. Full variable domain (remainder filled in from reference TRBV19 and TRBJ1-2): DGGITQSPKYLFRKEGQNVTLSCEQNLNHDAMYWYRQDPGQGLRLIYYSQIVNDFQKGDIAEGYSVSREKKESFPLTVTSAQKNPTAFYLCASSIGVGDRLYGYTFGSGTRLTVV.

The chain is built from TRBV6-5 and TRBJ1-6; D gene ambiguous. The CDR3 totals 13 residues. Trimming removed 2 bases from V and 5 bases from J, with 4 bases in between. The germline gives CDR1 MNHEY, CDR2 SVGAGI. The CDR3, as DNA: TGTGCCAGCAGTTACAATAATAATTCACCCCTCCACTTT. This gives the protein CASSYNNNSPLHF.

This clone came up once. This chain joins TRBV10-3 and TRBJ1-2; 7 bases are a match to TRBD1. V lost 1 base and J lost 8; bases outside the gene matches: 4. The CDR3 runs to 13 residues. Per the germline V gene, CDR1 is ENHRY and CDR2 is SYGVKD. In nucleotides, the CDR3 is TGTGCCATCAGTGAGTTGGACAGGAAAGGCTACACCTTC. Amino acids: CAISELDRKGYTF.

This clone occurred once. The rearrangement joins TRBV5-1 to TRBJ2-1; 9 bases match TRBD2. The CDR3 contains 19 residues. Germline V gives CDR1 SGHRS, CDR2 YFSETQ. V lost 0 bases to trimming and J lost 2 bases; unmatched junction nucleotides: 12. The CDR3 region is CASSLAEVRGLATYNEQFF. The CDR3 DNA reads TGCGCCAGCAGCTTGGCCGAGGTTAGGGGACTAGCTACCTACAATGAGCAGTTCTTC. Based on the CDR3 plus reference TRBV5-1 and TRBJ2-1, the full variable domain is KAGVTQTPRYLIKTRGQQVTLSCSPISGHRSVSWYQQTPGQGLQFLFEYFSETQRNKGNFPGRFSGRQFSNSRSEMNVSTLELGDSALYLCASSLAEVRGLATYNEQFFGPGTRLTVL.